A selection of T cell receptor beta chains follows, all from one sample in a study of a mutant IDH1 vaccine in newly diagnosed glioma. These receptors are not linked to any known antigen. Data came from immunoSEQ multiplex PCR; TCRdb stores just in-frame clones and leaves some out. This table holds roughly 44,000 clones, around 86% found once. The source material was PBMCs, sampled from a glioma patient whose treatment included an IDH1 peptide vaccine. These receptor sequences come from a woman aged 35 to 49 with glioma. Some clones in this sample may be carry-over from other donors' samples. The CDR3 runs from the conserved cysteine through the conserved F or W. The order of the fields is J gene, CDR3 length, D gene, clone size, V gene, CDR3 DNA, CDR3 protein. The D gene is left open where the match is weak. Expanded clones get a size class; other rows say once, few or many, or leave the size out.

TRBJ1-5,13,.,.,TRBV6-5,TGTGCCAGCAGTTTTGCCCTAAATCAGCCCCAGCATTTT,CASSFALNQPQHF
TRBJ2-3,16,.,.,TRBV5-5,TGTGCCAGCAGCGTAGGCAGGGGCCTTAGCACAGATACGCAGTATTTT,CASSVGRGLSTDTQYF
TRBJ2-7,16,.,.,TRBV11-1,TGTGCCAGCAGCTTTTCCCCCAGGGGCAGCAGCTACGAGCAGTACTTC,CASSFSPRGSSYEQYF
TRBJ2-5,10,.,.,TRBV29-1,TGCAGCGGAGTGAAAGAGACCCAGTACTTC,CSGVKETQYF
TRBJ2-7,13,.,.,TRBV4-2,TGTGCCAGCAGCCAAGTATCATCCTACGAGCAGTACTTC,CASSQVSSYEQYF
TRBJ2-5,15,.,.,TRBV6-6,TGTGCCAGCAGTTACTCCACAGGATATCAAGAGACCCAGTACTTC,CASSYSTGYQETQYF
TRBJ2-7,13,TRBD1,.,TRBV11-1,TGTGCCAGCAGTCGGACAGGGGGACAAGAGCAGTACTTC,CASSRTGGQEQYF
TRBJ2-5,13,.,.,TRBV6-1,TGTGCCAGCAGTGCGCAGGGAGCAGAGACCCAGTACTTC,CASSAQGAETQYF
TRBJ2-2,15,.,.,TRBV11-3,TGTGCCAGCAGCCTAGGGGGTCATCGAACCGGGGAGCTGTTTTTT,CASSLGGHRTGELFF
TRBJ2-5,17,.,.,TRBV14,TGTGCCAGCAGCCAAGAAAGGATGGCAGGAAAAAGGGAGACCCAGTACTTC,CASSQERMAGKRETQYF
TRBJ2-3,11,.,.,TRBV29-1,TGCAGCGTTGATGGGTTAGATACGCAGTATTTT,CSVDGLDTQYF
TRBJ1-5,14,.,.,TRBV23-1,TGCGCCAGCAGTCAATTGGGGTTTTTCCAGCCCCAGCATTTT,CASSQLGFFQPQHF
TRBJ2-3,13,.,.,TRBV6-5,TGTGCCAGCCTTGACGAGAGCACAGATACGCAGTATTTT,CASLDESTDTQYF
TRBJ1-2,15,.,few,TRBV6-6,TGTGCCAGCAGTTACGGGGGCAGGGTGGATTCTGGCTACACCTTC,CASSYGGRVDSGYTF
TRBJ1-1,16,TRBD1,.,TRBV7-6,TGTGCCAGCAGCCCCGCGGGGGGGGACAGTTTACGGTGGGCTTTCTTT,CASSPAGGDSLRWAFF
TRBJ2-5,13,.,few,TRBV5-1,TGCGCCAGCAGCTTGGAGCTTGGGGAGACCCAGTACTTC,CASSLELGETQYF
TRBJ2-3,15,.,.,TRBV5-1,TGCGCCAGCAGCCCGGGCAGGGGAATCACAGATACGCAGTATTTT,CASSPGRGITDTQYF
TRBJ1-2,12,TRBD1,few,TRBV19,TGTGCCAGTAGAGGGGGCGGCTATGGCTACACCTTC,CASRGGGYGYTF
TRBJ1-5,15,.,.,TRBV13,TGTGCCAGCAGCCGGAGAGACGGCACGAATCAGCCCCAGCATTTT,CASSRRDGTNQPQHF
TRBJ1-3,15,TRBD1,.,TRBV19,TGTGCCAGTAGTATCGGACAGGACTCTGGAAACACCATATATTTT,CASSIGQDSGNTIYF
TRBJ1-2,13,TRBD1,.,TRBV29-1,TGCAGCGTTGATTCCGGGACAGGGGATGGCTACACCTTC,CSVDSGTGDGYTF
TRBJ1-5,15,.,.,TRBV19,TGTGCCAGTAGAAGGTCCAGACAAGTCAATCAGCCCCAGCATTTT,CASRRSRQVNQPQHF
TRBJ2-1,11,.,.,TRBV5-5,TGTGCCAGCAGCCCTCGGTATGAGCAGTTCTTC,CASSPRYEQFF
TRBJ1-4,16,TRBD1,.,TRBV4-1,TGCGCCAGCAGCCGACTAGAAACAGGGGGCAATGAAAAACTGTTTTTT,CASSRLETGGNEKLFF
TRBJ1-5,14,.,.,TRBV6-6,TGTGCCAGCACGGGGAGACGGAACAATCAGCCCCAGCATTTT,CASTGRRNNQPQHF
TRBJ2-3,14,.,.,TRBV19,TGTGCCAGTAACCCGGGGCTAGATTGGGATACGCAGTATTTT,CASNPGLDWDTQYF
TRBJ1-4,15,TRBD1,.,TRBV4-1,TGCGCCAGCACCTTACACACCGGGACAGATGAAAAACTGTTTTTT,CASTLHTGTDEKLFF
TRBJ2-1,12,.,.,TRBV7-9,TGTGCCAGCAGCGCTAGCTACAATGAGCAGTTCTTC,CASSASYNEQFF
TRBJ2-4,11,.,.,TRBV7-9,TGTGCCAGCCTTGAGGGGAACATTCAGTACTTC,CASLEGNIQYF
TRBJ2-2,17,.,.,TRBV19,TGTGCCAGTAGACTCCCTGCGGTAGGCGGGGCCACCGGGGAGCTGTTTTTT,CASRLPAVGGATGELFF
TRBJ2-3,17,TRBD2,.,TRBV5-1,TGCGCCAGCAGCCCGGCAGCTAGCGGGGGGGCGACAGATACGCAGTATTTT,CASSPAASGGATDTQYF
TRBJ2-7,14,.,.,TRBV7-2,TGTGCCAGCAGCTTAGGGGGCAGCACCTACGAGCAGTACTTC,CASSLGGSTYEQYF
TRBJ2-1,17,.,few,TRBV11-2,TGTGCCAGCAGCTCTAGATTCCCAGGTCGGAGGGACAATGAGCAGTTCTTC,CASSSRFPGRRDNEQFF
TRBJ2-6,14,.,.,TRBV14,TGTGCCAGCAGCCTCGGTACTGGGGCCAACGTCCTGACTTTC,CASSLGTGANVLTF
TRBJ2-2,15,.,.,TRBV5-4,TGTGCCAGCAGCCCGGAAGTACTAGTTGGCGGGGAGCTGTTTTTT,CASSPEVLVGGELFF
TRBJ2-4,9,.,.,TRBV9,TGTGCCAGCAAGGACATTCAGTACTTC,CASKDIQYF
TRBJ2-2,12,.,.,TRBV2,TGTGCCAGCAGTTTGGACCACGGGGAGCTGTTTTTT,CASSLDHGELFF
TRBJ2-7,13,.,.,TRBV9,TGTGCCAGCAGCGGGGGGCTAGGGAACGAGCAGTACTTC,CASSGGLGNEQYF
TRBJ2-2,17,TRBD1,few,TRBV2,TGTGCCAGCAGTGTCGGGACAGTCGAACCGAACACCGGGGAGCTGTTTTTT,CASSVGTVEPNTGELFF
TRBJ2-7,13,TRBD1,.,TRBV19,TGTGCCAGCCGGAGGACAGGGGCATCCGAGCAGTACTTC,CASRRTGASEQYF
TRBJ2-7,14,.,.,TRBV27,TGTGCCAGCAGTGATCCCGGGACTGCTTACGAGCAGTACTTC,CASSDPGTAYEQYF
TRBJ2-1,11,.,.,TRBV7-9,TGTGCCAGCAGCTTAGGACTAGTAGGGTTCTTC,CASSLGLVGFF
TRBJ2-2,14,.,.,TRBV7-3,TGTGCCAGCAGTCCCCGCTGGGGCACCGGGGAGCTGTTTTTT,CASSPRWGTGELFF
TRBJ2-7,12,.,.,TRBV28,TGTGCCAGCAGTTTAATGGGTTACGAGCAGTACTTC,CASSLMGYEQYF
TRBJ1-3,14,TRBD1,.,TRBV19,TGTGCCAGTAGAAGGGACAGCTCTGGAAACACCATATATTTT,CASRRDSSGNTIYF